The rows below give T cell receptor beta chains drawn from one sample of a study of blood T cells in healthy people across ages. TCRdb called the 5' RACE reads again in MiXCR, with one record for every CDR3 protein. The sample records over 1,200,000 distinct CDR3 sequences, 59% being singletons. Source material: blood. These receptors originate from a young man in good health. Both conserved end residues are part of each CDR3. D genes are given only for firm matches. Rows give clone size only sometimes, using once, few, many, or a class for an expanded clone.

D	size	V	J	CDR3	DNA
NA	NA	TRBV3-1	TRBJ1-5	CASSQAQGSNQPQHF	TGTGCCAGCAGCCAAGCACAGGGAAGCAATCAGCCCCAGCATTTT
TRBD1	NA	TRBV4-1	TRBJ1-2	CASSRQGAKNGYTF	TGCGCCAGCTCACGACAGGGGGCTAAGAATGGCTACACCTTC
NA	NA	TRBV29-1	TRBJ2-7	CSVTPPLTGLTYEQYF	TGCAGCGTTACCCCTCCCCTGACAGGCCTTACCTACGAGCAGTACTTC
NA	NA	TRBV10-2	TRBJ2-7	CASSGPPGHSSYEQYF	TGCGCCAGCAGTGGCCCCCCGGGACATTCATCCTACGAGCAGTACTTC
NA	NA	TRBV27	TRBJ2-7	CASSLSMGQTYEQYF	TGTGCCAGCAGTTTATCCATGGGACAAACCTACGAGCAGTACTTC
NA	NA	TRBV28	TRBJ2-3	CASSSPMRDTDTQYF	TGTGCCAGCAGTTCCCCTATGAGGGACACAGATACGCAGTATTTT
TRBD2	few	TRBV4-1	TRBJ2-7	CASSQTGLAGDPYEQYF	TGCGCCAGCAGCCAAACGGGACTAGCGGGAGACCCCTACGAGCAGTACTTC
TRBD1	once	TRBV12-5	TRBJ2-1	CASGLVSGTDYNEQFF	TGTGCTAGTGGTTTGGTCTCCGGGACAGATTACAATGAGCAGTTCTTC
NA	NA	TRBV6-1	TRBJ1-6	CASSDLRTGNSPLHF	TGTGCCAGCAGTGACCTCCGCACAGGGAATTCACCCCTCCACTTT
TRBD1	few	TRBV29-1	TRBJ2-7	CSVKWDRGAYEQYF	TGCAGCGTTAAATGGGACAGGGGAGCCTACGAGCAGTACTTC
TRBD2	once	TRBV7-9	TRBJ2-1	CTSSEERGSSYNEQFF	TGTACCAGCAGCGAAGAGCGGGGGAGCTCCTACAATGAGCAGTTCTTC
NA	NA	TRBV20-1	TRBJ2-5	CSAGYYDSDQETQYF	TGCAGTGCCGGATATTACGACAGCGACCAAGAGACCCAGTACTTC
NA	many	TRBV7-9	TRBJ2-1	CASSLDPSSYNEQFF	TGTGCCAGCAGCTTAGATCCAAGCTCCTACAATGAGCAGTTCTTC
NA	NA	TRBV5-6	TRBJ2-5	CASSLRSLYQETQYF	TGTGCCAGCAGCTTGAGGAGCCTATACCAAGAGACCCAGTACTTC
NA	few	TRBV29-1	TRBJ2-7	CSVDRGNEQYF	TGCAGCGTTGACAGGGGCAACGAGCAGTACTTC
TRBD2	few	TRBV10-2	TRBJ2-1	CASRDLSGGGSSYNEQFF	TGCGCCAGCAGAGACCTTAGCGGGGGGGGCAGCTCCTACAATGAGCAGTTCTTC
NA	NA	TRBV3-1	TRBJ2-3	CASSSGRPDTQYF	TGTGCCAGCAGCTCCGGCAGGCCAGATACGCAGTATTTT
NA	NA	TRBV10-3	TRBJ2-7	CAISESNKPYEQYF	TGTGCCATCAGTGAGTCGAACAAGCCCTACGAGCAGTACTTC
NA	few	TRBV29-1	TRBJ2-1	CGGGQGAYNEQFF	TGCGGGGGAGGGCAGGGGGCCTACAATGAGCAGTTCTTC
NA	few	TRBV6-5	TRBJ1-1	CASSPGTLEAFF	TGTGCCAGCAGTCCTGGGACCCTCGAAGCTTTCTTT
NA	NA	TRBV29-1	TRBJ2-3	CSVEGGGTDTRYF	TGCAGCGTTGAAGGGGGCGGCACAGATACGCGGTATTTT
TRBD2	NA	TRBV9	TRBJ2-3	CASSAGLAGGADTQYF	TGTGCCAGCAGCGCCGGACTAGCGGGAGGTGCAGATACGCAGTATTTT
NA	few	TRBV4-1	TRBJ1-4	CASSQEDRTRLFF	TGCGCCAGCAGCCAAGAAGACCGGACAAGACTGTTTTTT
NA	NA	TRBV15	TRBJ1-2	CATSRDGRNGYTF	TGTGCCACCAGCAGAGATGGGAGGAATGGCTACACCTTC
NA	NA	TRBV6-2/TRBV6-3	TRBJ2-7	CASTLPGSSYEQYF	TGTGCCAGCACCCTCCCGGGCAGCTCCTACGAGCAGTACTTC
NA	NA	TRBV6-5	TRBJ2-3	CASSSSVMWEDTQYF	TGTGCCAGCAGTTCTAGTGTTATGTGGGAAGATACGCAGTATTTT
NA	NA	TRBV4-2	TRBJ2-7	CASSPSISMGYEQYF	TGTGCCAGCAGCCCCAGCATCTCAATGGGCTACGAGCAGTACTTC
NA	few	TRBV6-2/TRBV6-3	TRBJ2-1	CASSRGRLDEQFF	TGTGCCAGCAGTCGGGGCCGATTGGATGAGCAGTTCTTC
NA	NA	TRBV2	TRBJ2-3	CASTGGVSTDTQYF	TGTGCCAGCACGGGTGGCGTGTCAACAGATACGCAGTATTTT
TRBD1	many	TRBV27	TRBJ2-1	CASSPGTGAYNEQFF	TGTGCCAGCAGTCCCGGGACAGGGGCTTACAATGAGCAGTTCTTC
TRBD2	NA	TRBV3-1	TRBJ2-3	CASSQERGALTDTQYF	TGTGCCAGCAGCCAAGAGCGGGGGGCTCTCACAGATACGCAGTATTTT
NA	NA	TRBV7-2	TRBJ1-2	CASSFKNYGYTF	TGTGCCAGCAGCTTTAAGAACTATGGCTACACCTTC
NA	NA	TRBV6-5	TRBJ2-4	CASSRDTNIQYF	TGTGCCAGCAGTAGGGACACAAACATTCAGTACTTC
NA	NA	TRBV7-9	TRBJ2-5	CASSLERGFETQYF	TGTGCCAGCAGCTTAGAAAGAGGGTTTGAGACCCAGTACTTC
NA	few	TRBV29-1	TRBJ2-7	CSVEREVGEQYF	TGCAGCGTTGAAAGGGAGGTCGGCGAGCAGTACTTC
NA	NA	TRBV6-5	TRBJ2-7	CASSSQKSYEQYF	TGTGCCAGCAGTTCACAGAAATCCTACGAGCAGTACTTC
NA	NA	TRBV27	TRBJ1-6	CASSSSGPYNSPLHF	TGTGCCAGCAGTTCCTCCGGGCCCTATAATTCACCCCTCCACTTT
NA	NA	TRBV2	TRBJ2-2	CASSEEPTGELFF	TGTGCCAGCAGTGAAGAGCCCACCGGGGAGCTGTTTTTT
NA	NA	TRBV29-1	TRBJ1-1	CSVARTTRNTEAFF	TGCAGCGTTGCTCGGACCACTCGAAACACTGAAGCTTTCTTT
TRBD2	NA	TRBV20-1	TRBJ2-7	CSARVFTASGGIGNEQYF	TGCAGTGCTAGAGTTTTTACGGCTAGCGGGGGAATTGGCAACGAGCAGTACTTC